This is a list of T cell receptor beta chains from one sample in a study of T cells in Graves' hyperthyroidism and ophthalmopathy. A single record per CDR3 protein comes from TCRdb applying MiXCR to the multiplex PCR reads. The table records 650,000 to 800,000 distinct CDR3 sequences, 45% of them present only once. Sequencing was done on a sample of peripheral blood or thyroid tissue (not recorded which). The origin of the receptors is an adult man with Graves' disease, either hyperthyroidism or ophthalmopathy (not recorded which). Both conserved end residues are part of each CDR3. D genes are given only for firm matches. Clone size, where shown, is once, few, many, or a class for clones that have expanded.

TRBJ1-5 | . | TRBV10-3 | . | TGTGCCAGCAGAACACACGGTCAGCCCCAGCATTTT | CASRTHGQPQHF
TRBJ1-5 | . | TRBV29-1 | many | TGCAGCGTTGAAATCGACGGGAATCAGCCCCAGCATTTT | CSVEIDGNQPQHF
TRBJ1-2 | TRBD1 | TRBV12-3/TRBV12-4 | few | TGCGCCAGCAGCCCCGATGGACAGGGTAGGGGCTACACCTTC | CASSPDGQGRGYTF
TRBJ1-4 | TRBD1 | TRBV15 | many | TGTGCCAGCGACAGGGGAGATAATGAAAAACTGTTTTTT | CASDRGDNEKLFF
TRBJ1-2 | . | TRBV10-3 | . | TGTGCCATCAGAGCCGACAGGTCGGGCTACACCTTC | CAIRADRSGYTF
TRBJ2-5 | TRBD1 | TRBV25-1 | . | TGTGCCAGCAGTGAACCGGACAGGGGGGGAGGACAAGAGACCCAGTACTTC | CASSEPDRGGGQETQYF
TRBJ1-2 | . | TRBV10-3 | many | TGTGCCATCAGTGCGGGCGGATACTATGGCTACACCTTC | CAISAGGYYGYTF
TRBJ2-5 | TRBD2 | TRBV7-2 | few | TGTGCCAGCAGCTTTCTTGGGACTAGTGGAGAGACCCAGTACTTC | CASSFLGTSGETQYF
TRBJ2-2 | . | TRBV6-1 | . | TGTGCCAGCAGTCCAGGGGAGAACACCGGGGAGCTGTTTTTT | CASSPGENTGELFF
TRBJ1-1 | TRBD1 | TRBV7-8 | many | TGTGCCAGCAGCCGGGACAGAACAGCTTTCTTT | CASSRDRTAFF
TRBJ1-5 | TRBD1 | TRBV25-1 | once | TGTGCCAGCAGTGCTAGTGGACAGGGGAAACGGCCCCAGCATTTT | CASSASGQGKRPQHF
TRBJ2-7 | TRBD2 | TRBV13 | few | TGTGCCAGCAGCATCGGACTAGCGGCCAGCTCCTACGAGCAGTACTTC | CASSIGLAASSYEQYF
TRBJ2-5 | . | TRBV5-1 | . | TGCGCCAGCAGGACGGACAGCGGGGAGACCCAGTACTTC | CASRTDSGETQYF
TRBJ1-1 | TRBD1 | TRBV7-2 | . | TGTGCCAGCAGCTTAACCGGACAGGAGAACACTGAAGCTTTCTTT | CASSLTGQENTEAFF
TRBJ1-2 | . | TRBV7-9 | . | TGTGCCAGCAGCTTGGAAGTGAGTGGTCGGGATTATGGCTACACCTTC | CASSLEVSGRDYGYTF
TRBJ1-2 | TRBD1 | TRBV25-1 | . | TGTGCCAGCAGGAAGACAGGGGACAGACTTGGCTACACCTTC | CASRKTGDRLGYTF
TRBJ1-6 | . | TRBV7-6 | few | TGTGCCAGCAGCTTGCAATTTAATTCACCCCTCCACTTT | CASSLQFNSPLHF
TRBJ2-6 | . | TRBV7-2 | many | TGTGCCAGCAGCGTAGGGGGGGCGTTGACTGGGGCCAACGTCCTGACTTTC | CASSVGGALTGANVLTF
TRBJ1-2 | TRBD1 | TRBV10-3 | . | TGTGCCATCAGTCAAGGACAGGGCCGTAACTATGGCTACACCTTC | CAISQGQGRNYGYTF
TRBJ1-6 | TRBD1 | TRBV7-9 | . | TGTGCCAGCAGCCTGGAAGGGGGCGCTTCGCCCCTCCACTTT | CASSLEGGASPLHF
TRBJ2-5 | . | TRBV6-5 | few | TGTGCCAGCAGGGACGGACCGCGGGAGACCCAGTACTTC | CASRDGPRETQYF
TRBJ2-7 | . | TRBV20-1 | . | TGCAGTGCTAGAGACCGCCGGGACATCCGCTACGAGCAGTACTTC | CSARDRRDIRYEQYF
TRBJ1-1 | TRBD1 | TRBV10-3 | many | TGTGCCATCTTAGGACAGGGGGAAACTGAAGCTTTCTTT | CAILGQGETEAFF
TRBJ1-2 | TRBD1 | TRBV12-3/TRBV12-4 | many | TGTGCCAGCAGTAAAGGACAGGGGAGCTACACCTTC | CASSKGQGSYTF
TRBJ1-2 | . | TRBV20-1 | . | TGCAGTGCTAGTCCTCCAGGGATGGATGGCTACACCTTC | CSASPPGMDGYTF
TRBJ1-2 | . | TRBV5-1 | many | TGCGCCAGCAGCTTGGAGGGATCCAACTATGGCTACACCTTC | CASSLEGSNYGYTF
TRBJ1-5 | TRBD1 | TRBV19 | . | TGTGCCAGTATCCAGGGGGCAGGTAGCAATCAGCCCCAGCATTTT | CASIQGAGSNQPQHF
TRBJ2-7 | . | TRBV11-2 | . | TGTGCCAGCAGTGAAGGGGTAGCGGACACTTACGAGCAGTACTTC | CASSEGVADTYEQYF
TRBJ1-2 | TRBD1 | TRBV7-9 | few | TGTGCCAGCAGCTCTGACAGGGACGTCTACACCTTC | CASSSDRDVYTF
TRBJ1-5 | TRBD1 | TRBV12-3/TRBV12-4 | many | TGTGCCAGCAGTTCGCACAGGGGGCGCGTTCAGCCCCAGCATTTT | CASSSHRGRVQPQHF
TRBJ1-2 | TRBD1 | TRBV7-2 | . | TGTGCCAGCAGCCACCAGACAGGGAATGGCTACACCTTC | CASSHQTGNGYTF
TRBJ1-2 | . | TRBV10-3 | . | TGTGCCGGCAGTACCGCAGGGGTAGGGGATGGCTACACCTTC | CAGSTAGVGDGYTF
TRBJ1-3 | . | TRBV12-3/TRBV12-4 | . | TGTGCCAGCAGTACCACAGGGTTGATGAACACCATATATTTT | CASSTTGLMNTIYF
TRBJ1-1 | TRBD1 | TRBV7-9 | . | TGTGCCAGCAGCCCGGGACAGGGGATAGAAGCTTTCTTT | CASSPGQGIEAFF
TRBJ1-1 | . | TRBV5-4 | few | TGTGCCAGCAGCTTGGACCGCCCCACCGCCAACACTGAAGCTTTCTTT | CASSLDRPTANTEAFF
TRBJ1-2 | TRBD1 | TRBV5-1 | . | TGCGCCAGCAGCTTGGTATCGGACAGGGGGCGCGAAACCTTC | CASSLVSDRGRETF
TRBJ1-1 | . | TRBV7-2 | . | TGTGCCAGCAGCTTAGAGGGTGGTAATGAAGCTTTCTTT | CASSLEGGNEAFF
TRBJ1-1 | . | TRBV6-1 | few | TGTGCCAGCAGTGAATATCGGGGGCTCACTGAAGCTTTCTTT | CASSEYRGLTEAFF
TRBJ1-5 | . | TRBV6-1 | . | TGTGCCAGCAGTGAGACGGGGGAACCTCAGCCCCAGCATTTT | CASSETGEPQPQHF
TRBJ1-4 | . | TRBV9 | many | TGTGCCAGCAGCGTAGGGGATCGAGCGGGGAGTGAAAAACTGTTTTTT | CASSVGDRAGSEKLFF
TRBJ2-7 | TRBD1 | TRBV19 | few | TGTGCCAGTAGTGCGGACAGGGACCCCTACGAGCAGTACTTC | CASSADRDPYEQYF
TRBJ1-1 | . | TRBV7-9 | few | TGTGCCAGCAACCCATGGGGGGGAGACACTGAAGCTTTCTTT | CASNPWGGDTEAFF
TRBJ1-2 | . | TRBV10-1 | many | TGCGCCAGCAGTGAGTCTTCTACAGGCGGCTACACCTTC | CASSESSTGGYTF
TRBJ1-1 | TRBD1 | TRBV15 | . | TGTGCCACCAGCAGAGGGGGACAGTATAATGAAGCTTTCTTT | CATSRGGQYNEAFF
TRBJ1-2 | TRBD1 | TRBV12-3/TRBV12-4 | once | TGTGCCAGCAGGGTGACAGGGATTAACTATGGCTACACCTTC | CASRVTGINYGYTF
TRBJ1-2 | . | TRBV29-1 | . | TGCAGCGTTGACAACCGTCTGGGACTCGGGAACACCTTC | CSVDNRLGLGNTF